This record concerns one TCR beta chain sequence. The target antigen is unknown. The data were obtained in a study of T cell repertoires in cytomegalovirus infection. Study-wide results and caveats: Cumulated frequencies of public TCR beta families served to identify carriers of CMV plus the relevant HLA.

V shed 4 bases and J 2 bases; nucleotides not matched to a gene: 4. The CDR3 has 15 amino acids. Germline CDR1 MNHEY, CDR2 SVGEGT. MiXCR was run by TCRdb on the reads, yielding one entry per CDR3 protein. The sample lists 40,000 to 55,000 distinct CDR3 sequences, 20% to 25% occurring once. The sequence was collected from a human donor in good health (CMV status not recorded). Some clones in this sample may be carry-over from other donors' samples. The sample here was CD8+ T cells from cultured PBMCs, taken from culture after CMV antigen stimulation. The genes are TRBV6-2 or TRBV6-3 and TRBJ2-2; TRBD2 aligns across 7 bases. The chain's CDR3 is CASSWLAANTGELFF. The CDR3, as DNA: TGTGCCAGCAGTTGGCTAGCGGCCAACACCGGGGAGCTGTTTTTT.